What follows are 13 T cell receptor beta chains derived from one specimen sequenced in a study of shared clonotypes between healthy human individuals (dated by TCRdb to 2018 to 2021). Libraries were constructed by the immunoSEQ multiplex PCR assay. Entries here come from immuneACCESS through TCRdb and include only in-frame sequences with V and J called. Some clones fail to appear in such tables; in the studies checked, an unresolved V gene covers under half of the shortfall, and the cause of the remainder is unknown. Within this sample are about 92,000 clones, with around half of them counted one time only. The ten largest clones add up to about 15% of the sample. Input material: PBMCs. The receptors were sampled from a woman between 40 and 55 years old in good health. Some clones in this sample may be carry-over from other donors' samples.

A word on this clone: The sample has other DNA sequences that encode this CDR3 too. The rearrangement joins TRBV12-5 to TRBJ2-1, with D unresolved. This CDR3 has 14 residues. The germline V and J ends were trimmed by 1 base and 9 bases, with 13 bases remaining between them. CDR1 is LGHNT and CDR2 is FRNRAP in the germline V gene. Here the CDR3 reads CASGLGGPEREQFF. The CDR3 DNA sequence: TGTGCTAGTGGTTTGGGAGGACCTGAACGTGAGCAGTTCTTC. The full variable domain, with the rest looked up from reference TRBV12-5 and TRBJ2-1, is DARVTQTPRHKVTEMGQEVTMRCQPILGHNTVFWYRQTMMQGLELLAYFRNRAPLDDSGMPKDRFSAEMPDATLATLKIQPSEPRDSAVYFCASGLGGPEREQFFGPGTRLTVL.

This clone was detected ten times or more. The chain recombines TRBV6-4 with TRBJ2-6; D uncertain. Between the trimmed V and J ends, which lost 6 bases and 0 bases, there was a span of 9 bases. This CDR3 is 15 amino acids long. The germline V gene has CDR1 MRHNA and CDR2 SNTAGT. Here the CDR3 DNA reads TGTGCCAGCAGCTGGGCCGACTCTGGGGCCAACGTCCTGACTTTC. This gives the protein CASSWADSGANVLTF.

The CDR3, as DNA: TGCGCCAGCAGCTTGGCCGGGCAGGGATCCTACACCGGGGAGCTGTTTTTT. This encodes CASSLAGQGSYTGELFF. This chain connects TRBV5-1 to TRBJ2-2, with D possibly being TRBD1 (5 bases). This CDR3 is 17 amino acids long. Trimming stripped 0 bases from V and 3 bases from J, with 15 bases between. Germline V gene lookup returns CDR1 SGHRS and CDR2 YFSETQ.

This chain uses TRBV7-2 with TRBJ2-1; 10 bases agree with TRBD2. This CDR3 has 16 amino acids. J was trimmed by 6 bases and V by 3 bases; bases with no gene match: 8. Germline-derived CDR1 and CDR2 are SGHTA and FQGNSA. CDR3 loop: CASSFASGRVGNEQFF. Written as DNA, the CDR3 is TGTGCCAGCAGCTTCGCCAGCGGGAGGGTAGGCAATGAGCAGTTCTTC.

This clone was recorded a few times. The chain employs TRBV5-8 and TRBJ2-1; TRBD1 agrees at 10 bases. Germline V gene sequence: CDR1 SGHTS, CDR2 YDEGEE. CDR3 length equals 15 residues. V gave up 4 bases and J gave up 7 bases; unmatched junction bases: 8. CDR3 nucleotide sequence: TGTGCCAGCAGCCCGGGACAGGGGTTACGGAATGAGCAGTTCTTC. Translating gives CASSPGQGLRNEQFF.

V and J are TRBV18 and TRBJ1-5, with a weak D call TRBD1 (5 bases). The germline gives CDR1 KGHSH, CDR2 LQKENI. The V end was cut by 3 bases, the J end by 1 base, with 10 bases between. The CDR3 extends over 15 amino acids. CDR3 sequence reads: CASSPGTPSNQPQHF. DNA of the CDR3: TGTGCCAGCTCACCCGGGACTCCCAGCAATCAGCCCCAGCATTTT.

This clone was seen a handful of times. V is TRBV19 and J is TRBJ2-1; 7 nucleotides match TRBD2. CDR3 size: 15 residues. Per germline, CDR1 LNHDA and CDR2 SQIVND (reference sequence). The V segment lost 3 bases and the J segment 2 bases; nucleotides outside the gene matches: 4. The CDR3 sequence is CASSISGLAYNEQFF. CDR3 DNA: TGTGCCAGTAGTATTTCAGGACTAGCCTACAATGAGCAGTTCTTC.

CDR3 nucleotide sequence: TGTGCCAGCAGCTTACTTTGGGTTAATCACAATGAGCAGTTCTTC. Protein product: CASSLLWVNHNEQFF. The chain links TRBV9 to TRBJ2-1, with no clear D. The CDR3 covers 15 residues. V dropped 4 bases and J dropped 5 bases, with 16 bases sitting between them. Germline CDR1 and CDR2: SGDLS and YYNGEE.

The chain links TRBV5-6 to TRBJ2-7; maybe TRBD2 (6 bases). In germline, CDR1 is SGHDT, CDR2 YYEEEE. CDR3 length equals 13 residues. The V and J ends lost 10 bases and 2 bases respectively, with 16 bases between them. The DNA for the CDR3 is TGTGCCCTCGGCGCGGGCGGGGCCTACGAGCAGTACTTC. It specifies CALGAGGAYEQYF.

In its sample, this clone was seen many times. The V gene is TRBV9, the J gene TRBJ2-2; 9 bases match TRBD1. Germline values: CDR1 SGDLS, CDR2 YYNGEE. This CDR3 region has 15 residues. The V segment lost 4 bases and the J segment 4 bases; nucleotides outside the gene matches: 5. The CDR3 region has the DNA TGTGCCAGCAGCCCAAGGACAGGGGCCACCGGGGAGCTGTTTTTT. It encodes CASSPRTGATGELFF.

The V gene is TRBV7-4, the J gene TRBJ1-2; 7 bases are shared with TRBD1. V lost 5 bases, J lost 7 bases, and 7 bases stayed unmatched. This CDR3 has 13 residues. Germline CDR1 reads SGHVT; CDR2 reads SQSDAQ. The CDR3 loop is CASSPETGLGYTF. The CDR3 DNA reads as TGTGCCAGCAGCCCCGAGACAGGGCTTGGCTACACCTTC.

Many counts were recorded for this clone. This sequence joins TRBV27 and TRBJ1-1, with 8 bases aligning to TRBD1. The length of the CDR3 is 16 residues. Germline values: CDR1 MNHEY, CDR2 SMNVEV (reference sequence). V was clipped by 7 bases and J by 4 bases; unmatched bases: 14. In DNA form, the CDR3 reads TGTGCCAGCACATCCCAGGGGGGCAGGGGGCCCACTGAAGCTTTCTTT. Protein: CASTSQGGRGPTEAFF.

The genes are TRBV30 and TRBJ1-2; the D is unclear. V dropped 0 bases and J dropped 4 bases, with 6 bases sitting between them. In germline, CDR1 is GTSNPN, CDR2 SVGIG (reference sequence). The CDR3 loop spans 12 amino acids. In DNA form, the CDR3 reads TGTGCCTGGAGTGTAATCGGCTATGGCTACACCTTC. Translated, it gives CAWSVIGYGYTF.